This passage covers 21 T cell receptor beta chains from one sample sequenced in a study of identical twins. TCRdb re-derived calls from the 5' RACE reads in MiXCR, one entry per CDR3 protein. The table lists under 350,000 distinct CDR3 sequences, just under 9.5% of them singletons. The same specimen was also included in a second study, on yellow fever vaccine responses in identical twins.

The specimen sequenced was CD8+ T cells sorted from blood. Every receptor here comes from a woman aged 18-30 years in good health.

The V gene is TRBV25-1, the J gene TRBJ2-2; D call uncertain. CDR1 is MGHDK and CDR2 is SYGVNS in the germline V gene. V shed 2 bases and J shed 5 bases, with 18 bases lying between them. This CDR3 is 17 amino acids long. The CDR3 spells CASSETIRYLGTGELFF. The CDR3 DNA sequence: TGTGCCAGCAGTGAAACGATCCGGTACCTGGGGACCGGGGAGCTGTTTTTT.

This chain uses TRBV10-3 with TRBJ2-7, with 8 positions matching TRBD2. Germline V gene sequence: CDR1 ENHRY, CDR2 SYGVKD. The CDR3 runs to 16 residues. The ends lost 11 bases at V and 0 bases at J; junction bases unmatched: 15. The CDR3 nucleotides read TGTGCCTCAACTGACAGACTAGCGCATAGCTCCTACGAGCAGTACTTC. Encoded protein: CASTDRLAHSSYEQYF.

This clonotype was detected many times. The rearrangement uses TRBV27 and TRBJ2-7; tentative D call: TRBD1 (6 bases). The CDR3 sequence is 14 residues long. CDR1 is MNHEY, CDR2 SMNVEV, per germline (reference sequence). V was shortened by 2 bases and J by 3 bases, with 11 bases between the two germline ends. In nucleotides, the CDR3 is TGTGCCAGCAGTTTAAAAGGGACAAACTACGAGCAGTACTTC. This codes for CASSLKGTNYEQYF.

A few counts support this clonotype. The chain employs TRBV5-5 and TRBJ2-1; a weak D match, TRBD2 (5 bases). V was trimmed by 0 bases and J by 1 base, leaving 11 bases between them. CDR1 is SGHKS and CDR2 is YYEKEE in the germline V gene (reference sequence). The length of the CDR3 is 16 residues. The chain's CDR3 is CASSLDGSGSYNEQFF. CDR3 sequence (DNA): TGTGCCAGCAGCTTGGATGGGTCGGGGTCCTACAATGAGCAGTTCTTC.

This clonotype was picked up a small number of times. The chain is built from TRBV20-1 and TRBJ2-7; 10 bases agree with TRBD1. The germline V gene has CDR1 DFQATT and CDR2 SNEGSKA (reference sequence). The CDR3 is 18 amino acids. V was pared by 0 bases and J by 3 bases, with 14 bases of the junction left unmatched. CDR3 sequence: CSARDEKSGTGVDYEQYF. The DNA for the CDR3 is TGCAGTGCTAGAGATGAGAAAAGCGGGACAGGGGTGGACTACGAGCAGTACTTC.

This clonotype was counted only a few times. V and J are TRBV9 and TRBJ2-3; TRBD2 might be the D (6 bases). The germline V gene has CDR1 SGDLS and CDR2 YYNGEE. This CDR3 has 15 amino acids. V was trimmed by 3 bases and J by 6 bases, leaving 17 bases between them. CDR3 sequence reads: CASSGRDSSADTQYF. The DNA for the CDR3 is TGTGCCAGCAGCGGCCGGGACTCGTCGGCGGATACGCAGTATTTT.

The rearrangement joins TRBV28 to TRBJ2-7, with 7 bases lining up with TRBD2. The CDR3 sequence is 14 residues long. Germline lookup yields CDR1 MDHEN and CDR2 SYDVKM. Germline trimming cut 6 bases from V and 3 bases from J; bases unmatched to any gene: 8. The CDR3 region is CASRGGTNGYEQYF. CDR3 bases: TGTGCCAGCAGGGGTGGGACTAACGGCTACGAGCAGTACTTC.

The rearrangement uses TRBV2 and TRBJ2-7; a possible D gene is TRBD2 (6 bases). Germline lookup yields CDR1 SNHLY and CDR2 FYNNEI. The CDR3 has 12 amino acids. Trimming removed 10 bases at V and 6 bases at J, with 16 bases between. CDR3 sequence: CATPGLGGEQYF. The DNA for the CDR3 is TGTGCCACTCCCGGGCTGGGAGGCGAGCAGTACTTC.

The rearrangement uses TRBV12-3 or TRBV12-4 and TRBJ2-1; D might be TRBD1 or TRBD2, each matching 5 bases. The V end lost 5 bases, the J end lost 10 bases, and 21 bases lay between the germline ends. CDR3 size: 15 residues. The CDR3 sequence is CASSLHREGEIEQFF. Written as DNA, the CDR3 is TGTGCCAGCAGTCTCCATAGGGAAGGGGAGATAGAGCAGTTCTTC.

This clonotype was observed a few times. This chain uses TRBV28 with TRBJ2-5; 7 bases line up with TRBD1. This CDR3 spans 15 amino acids. Germline CDR1 MDHEN, CDR2 SYDVKM. V shed 6 bases, J shed 2 bases, and the junction held 9 bases outside the gene matches. This chain's CDR3 is CASSFGTATQETQYF. The CDR3 DNA sequence: TGTGCCAGCAGCTTTGGGACAGCAACACAAGAGACCCAGTACTTC.

V gene TRBV7-6 combines with J gene TRBJ1-1; no clear D. V gave up 1 base and J gave up 4 bases, with 10 bases separating them. Germline V gene sequence: CDR1 SGHVS, CDR2 FNYEAQ. The length of the CDR3 is 14 residues. The CDR3 loop reads CASSLDRVGTEAFF. Written as DNA, the CDR3 is TGTGCCAGCAGCTTAGACCGGGTAGGCACTGAAGCTTTCTTT.

This clonotype was recorded a few times. The V and J genes are TRBV6-6 and TRBJ2-5; either TRBD1 or TRBD2 may fit D (6 bases each). The CDR3 contains 12 residues. Germline values: CDR1 MNHNY, CDR2 SVGAGI (reference sequence). The V and J ends lost 6 bases and 10 bases respectively, with 15 bases between them. The chain's CDR3 is CASRGGQWNQYF. CDR3 sequence (DNA): TGTGCCAGCAGAGGGGGGCAGTGGAACCAGTACTTC.

The table lists this clonotype with many counts. The gene calls are TRBV28 and TRBJ2-7; 10 bases fit TRBD2. The CDR3 has 17 amino acids. Per the germline V gene, CDR1 is MDHEN and CDR2 is SYDVKM. The J segment lost 3 bases and the V segment lost 11 bases, leaving 19 bases of the junction unmatched. This CDR3 reads CALRPPAGGLADYEQYF. CDR3 DNA: TGTGCCCTCCGACCCCCAGCGGGGGGGTTGGCGGACTACGAGCAGTACTTC.

This clonotype was counted only a few times. V and J are TRBV2 and TRBJ2-7; 9 bases align to TRBD1. V lost 7 bases and J lost 4; bases outside the gene matches: 8. The CDR3 is 14 amino acids. Germline V gene lookup returns CDR1 SNHLY and CDR2 FYNNEI. The CDR3 DNA reads TGTGCCAGCAACCCATTGGGACAGGGTTACGAGCAGTACTTC. Residues: CASNPLGQGYEQYF.

This clonotype showed up just a few times. The chain carries TRBV4-3 and TRBJ2-7, with 11 bases aligning to TRBD1. Germline trimming cut 3 bases from V and 3 bases from J; bases unmatched to any gene: 4. The CDR3 totals 15 residues. Germline CDR1 reads LGHNA; CDR2 reads YSLEER. The CDR3 region is CASSHAGTGGYEQYF. In DNA, the CDR3 is TGCGCCAGCAGCCATGCCGGGACAGGGGGCTACGAGCAGTACTTC.

In this sample, this clonotype turned up a few times. The chain is built from TRBV29-1 and TRBJ1-1, with D hard to call. The CDR3 is 12 amino acids. V lost 4 bases and J 8 bases, leaving 14 bases between the germline ends. Per the germline V gene, CDR1 is SQVTM and CDR2 is ANQGSEA. The CDR3 reads CSVVTGHLEAFF. CDR3 DNA sequence: TGCAGCGTTGTCACTGGGCACCTCGAAGCTTTCTTT.

The rearrangement links TRBV7-9 to TRBJ2-5; 7 nucleotides match TRBD2. Trimming cost V 3 bases and J 1 base; bases outside gene matches: 8. CDR3 length equals 16 residues. Germline CDR1 is SEHNR and CDR2 is FQNEAQ (reference sequence). The DNA of the CDR3 is TGTGCCAGCAGCTTCCCAAGCGGGGCGATCCAAGAGACCCAGTACTTC. Protein sequence: CASSFPSGAIQETQYF.

The J gene is TRBJ2-1, the V gene TRBV7-6, with a possible D match to TRBD2 (6 bases). The CDR3 contains 13 residues. The germline V gene has CDR1 SGHVS and CDR2 FNYEAQ. The V and J ends lost 6 bases and 7 bases respectively, with 13 bases between them. As DNA, the CDR3 is TGTGCCAGCAGTTCCAGCCGGGGGAATGAGCAGTTCTTC. Translated, it gives CASSSSRGNEQFF.

This clonotype came up many times. The chain joins TRBV28 to TRBJ1-2; no firm D call. V lost 6 bases, J lost 8 bases, and 25 bases lay in between. This CDR3 is built from 16 residues. Germline values: CDR1 MDHEN, CDR2 SYDVKM. The CDR3 spells CASSHKAKGDYVGYTF. The CDR3 DNA reads as TGTGCCAGCAGCCACAAGGCTAAGGGAGACTATGTCGGCTACACCTTC.

This clonotype has a count of ten or more. The gene calls are TRBV7-8 and TRBJ2-7, with 7 bases fitting TRBD1. Germline V gene lookup returns CDR1 SGHVS and CDR2 FQNEAQ. V lost 5 bases and J lost 1; bases outside the gene matches: 8. There are 15 residues in the CDR3. The CDR3 spells CASSPLKGQSYEQYF. CDR3 nucleotides: TGTGCCAGCAGCCCTTTAAAGGGACAGTCCTACGAGCAGTACTTC. The whole variable domain, filled in from reference TRBV7-8 and TRBJ2-7, reads GAGVSQSPRYKVAKRGQDVALRCDPISGHVSLFWYQQALGQGPEFLTYFQNEAQLDKSGLPSDRFFAERPEGSVSTLKIQRTQQEDSAVYLCASSPLKGQSYEQYFGPGTRLTVT.

This clonotype has ten or more counts. J is TRBJ1-3 and V is TRBV29-1; D unclear. This CDR3 is 15 amino acids long. V lost 4 bases, J lost 0 bases, and 13 bases lay in between. Germline V gives CDR1 SQVTM, CDR2 ANQGSEA. CDR3 region: CSVAGGMHSGNTIYF. The CDR3 nucleotides are TGCAGCGTTGCCGGCGGAATGCACTCTGGAAACACCATATATTTT.